This T cell receptor (beta chain) emerged from a study of sequential checkpoint blockade in melanoma. Looking at the study overall: Maintenance nivolumab came after either treatment sequence.

This clone has a handful of counts. The V gene lost 3 bases and the J gene lost 4 bases, with 10 bases spanning the gap. The CDR3 runs to 14 residues. CDR1 is MNHEY, CDR2 SMNVEV, per germline (reference sequence). Some clones are missing from TCRdb's copy, which holds only in-frame ones; the method was immunoSEQ multiplex PCR. In the table there are approximately 13,000 clones, 52% of which are singletons. Treatment given: randomized to nivolumab then ipilimumab (arm A) or the reverse (arm B). None of the patients previously received DNA-damaging chemotherapy. From thawed PBMCs, live CD3+CD8+ cells negative for CD19 and CD56 were sorted.

This TCR derives from a human donor with melanoma. The sequencing here drew on CD8+ T cells sorted from blood (inferred from file names), taken from a patient given nivolumab and ipilimumab in sequence. The chain recombines TRBV27 with TRBJ2-1; D possibly corresponds to TRBD2 (7 bases). In DNA, the CDR3 is TGTGCCAGCAGTTTGGGAGGGGGGTACAATGAGCAGTTCTTC. This encodes CASSLGGGYNEQFF.